This T cell receptor (beta chain) was recorded in a study of cytomegalovirus exposure and HLA in healthy donors. Broader study findings: The classifier, whose performance was assessed in both the original and validation cohorts, reportedly diagnosed cytomegalovirus status with high specificity and sensitivity. Despite most TCR sequences being rare, some public TCRs occurred in many donors.

This CDR3 is 15 amino acids long. Germline V gene lookup returns CDR1 MNHNY and CDR2 SVGAGI (reference sequence). The junction had 6 bases not matched to a gene; V was cut back by 4 bases and J by 4 bases. Note on this clone: Its antigen is currently unknown.

Both 60 Vbeta primers and 13 Jbeta primers went into the PCR. Only in-frame clones appear in the TCRdb table, and some are missing; sequencing was by immunoSEQ multiplex PCR. The data show about 160,000 clones, roughly 80% seen once. The TCR was taken from a man aged 25 to 40 in good health and CMV-seronegative. Sequencing used PBMCs. V is TRBV6-6 and J is TRBJ2-1; 8 bases align to TRBD2. DNA of the CDR3: TGTGCCAGCAGTTCCGGGACTAGGCCTTACAATGAGCAGTTCTTC. Protein product: CASSSGTRPYNEQFF.